This TCR beta chain was found in a study of control samples from healthy donors and cancer patients. Data came from immunoSEQ multiplex PCR; TCRdb stores just in-frame clones and leaves some out. Of 100,000 to 150,000 clones listed, 88% are singletons. Germline CDR1 is KGHSH and CDR2 is LQKENI. With 4 bases removed from V and 3 bases from J, the gap between germline ends came to 10 bases. CDR3 size: 14 residues. This sequence joins TRBV18 and TRBJ2-1; D might be TRBD1 or TRBD2, each matching 5 bases. Source material: blood. The clonotype originates from a man over 45 in good health. The CDR3 DNA sequence: TGTGCCAGCTCACGGGACGCCCGCTACAATGAGCAGTTCTTC. Amino acids: CASSRDARYNEQFF.